This TCR beta chain was captured in a study of identical twins. Whole-study results and caveats: Cord blood beta clonotypes present at high abundance carried fewer insertions; no such pattern appeared in memory repertoires. A cross-sectional statistical analysis, not follow-up of the same donors, supported the conclusions.

The CDR3 is made up of 14 amino acids. In germline, CDR1 is KGHDR, CDR2 SFDVKD. Trimming cost V 0 bases and J 7 bases, with 10 bases left between them. Each CDR3 protein gets one entry after TCRdb re-called the 5' RACE reads with MiXCR. The repertoire holds around 1.7 million distinct CDR3 sequences, about 31% seen once, with around 0.25% in the top ten. Remarks on this clonotype: What it binds is not known.

The origin of this receptor is a newborn girl in good health. Specimen: cord blood. The chain uses TRBV24-1 and TRBJ2-3; D remains ambiguous. The CDR3 region is CATSDLHGSYTQYF. The CDR3 coding sequence is TGTGCCACCAGTGATTTGCATGGGTCCTATACGCAGTATTTT.